This note documents a single TCR beta chain sequence. Its antigen remains unidentified. Per-nucleotide qualities are absent, and no much larger clonotype sits a single base away. These data are taken from a study of blood T cell repertoires in COVID-19 (dated by TCRdb to the early 2020s). Background for the entire study: The collaborator samples originated in the United States, Italy and Spain and spanned the acute and convalescent phases of COVID-19. Where available, HLA class I and class II types were taken from metadata supplied by the sample provider and were not determined by assay-based typing. Samples came from the ongoing ImmuneRACE study (first 160 participants) plus 1,254 subjects from 6 global collaborators. Sample metadata almost always included a de-identified subject ID, COVID-19 status, age in years and sex. Deeply sampled blood TCRbeta repertoires from subjects exposed to, actively infected with, or recovered from COVID-19 were included in the dataset. The prospective study material was composed of cDNA or gDNA derived from T cells, B-cell-depleted T cells, or PBMCs. The repertoires were released in a freely available public database intended as a resource for research on the immune response to SARS-CoV-2.

The paper's findings and limits, for the study overall: How much clinical and demographic metadata was included differed by source and by participant, and the metadata was provided uncurated.

TCRbeta CDR3 regions were amplified from genomic DNA by means of the immunoSEQ Assay, a bias-controlled multiplex PCR. Per the authors' processing: Within the assay, amplification of reference gene primers was used to estimate how many nucleated cells each sample contained. To quantify the absolute abundance of each unique TCRbeta CDR3 rearrangement, sequence reads were collapsed and filtered. For each sample, productive Simpson clonality was calculated as the square root of Simpson's diversity index across productive rearrangements. Entries here come from immuneACCESS through TCRdb and include only in-frame sequences with V and J called. Some clones fail to appear in such tables; in the studies checked, an unresolved V gene covers under half of the shortfall, and the cause of the remainder is unknown. The V and J calls and clone size are taken from that table; D and trimming were inferred from the DNA. The sample table holds tens of thousands of clones, of which around four fifths were seen once. The ten largest clonotypes hold 5% to 6.5% of the sample.

The collaborating institutions used their own protocols to collect whole blood in K2EDTA tubes. For TCRbeta analysis, collaborators shipped samples as frozen whole blood, isolated PBMCs, or DNA extracted from either of those sample types. According to the germline V gene, CDR1 reads SGHRS and CDR2 reads YFSETQ. Clipping removes 4 bases from V and 10 bases from J, with 15 as the unmatched junction base count. Including cysteine and phenylalanine, the CDR3 has 15 amino acids. The only DNA kept is the CDR3, 45 bases in frame from the first base. Sequencing was carried out using peripheral blood. This TCR came from a man aged 45-65 years with active COVID-19. In this chain, TRBV5-1 is recombined with TRBJ2-3, and TRBD1 matches 7 of the central bases. The base sequence is TGCGCCAGCAGCCCGACAGGGAATCTCCCAACTCCGCAGTATTTT. Protein translation: CASSPTGNLPTPQYF.